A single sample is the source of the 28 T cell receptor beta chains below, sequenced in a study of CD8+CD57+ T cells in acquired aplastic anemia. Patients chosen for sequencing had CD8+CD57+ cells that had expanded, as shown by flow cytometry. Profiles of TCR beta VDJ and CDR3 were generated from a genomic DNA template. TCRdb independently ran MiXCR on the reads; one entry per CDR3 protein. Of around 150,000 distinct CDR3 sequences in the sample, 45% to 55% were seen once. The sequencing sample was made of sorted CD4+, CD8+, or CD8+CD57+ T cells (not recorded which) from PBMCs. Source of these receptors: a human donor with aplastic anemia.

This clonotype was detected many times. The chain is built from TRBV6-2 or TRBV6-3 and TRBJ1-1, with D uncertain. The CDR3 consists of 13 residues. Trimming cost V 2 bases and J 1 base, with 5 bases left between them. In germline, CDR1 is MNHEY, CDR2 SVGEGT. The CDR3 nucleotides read TGTGCCAGCAGTTACGACCCGAACACTGAAGCTTTCTTT. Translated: CASSYDPNTEAFF.

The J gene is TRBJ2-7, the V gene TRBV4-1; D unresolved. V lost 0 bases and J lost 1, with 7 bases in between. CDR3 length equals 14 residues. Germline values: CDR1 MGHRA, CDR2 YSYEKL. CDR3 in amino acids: CASSQDWASYEQYF. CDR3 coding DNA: TGCGCCAGCAGCCAAGATTGGGCATCCTACGAGCAGTACTTC.

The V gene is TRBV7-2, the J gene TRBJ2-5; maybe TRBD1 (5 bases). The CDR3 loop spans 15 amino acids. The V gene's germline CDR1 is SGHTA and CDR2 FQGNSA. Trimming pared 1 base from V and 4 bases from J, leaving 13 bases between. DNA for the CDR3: TGTGCCAGCAGCTTAGGTCTAGACAGACCAGAGACCCAGTACTTC. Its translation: CASSLGLDRPETQYF.

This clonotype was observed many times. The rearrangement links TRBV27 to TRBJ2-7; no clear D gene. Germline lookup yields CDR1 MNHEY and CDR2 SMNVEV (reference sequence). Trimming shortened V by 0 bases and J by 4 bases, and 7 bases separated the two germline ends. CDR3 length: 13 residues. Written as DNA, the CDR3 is TGTGCCAGCAGTTTATCCCTGGGATACGAGCAGTACTTC. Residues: CASSLSLGYEQYF.

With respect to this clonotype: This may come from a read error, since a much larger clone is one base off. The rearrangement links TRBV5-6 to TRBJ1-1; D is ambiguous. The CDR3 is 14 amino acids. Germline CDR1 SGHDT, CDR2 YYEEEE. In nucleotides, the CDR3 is TGTGCCAGCAGCTTGGCCGCCAGGAACACTAAAGCTTTCTTT. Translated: CASSLAARNTKAFF. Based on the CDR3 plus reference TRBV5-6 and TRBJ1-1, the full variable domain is DAGVTQSPTHLIKTRGQQVTLRCSPKSGHDTVSWYQQALGQGPQFIFQYYEEEERQRGNFPDRFSGHQFPNYSSELNVNALLLGDSALYLCASSLAARNTKAFFGQGTRLTVV.

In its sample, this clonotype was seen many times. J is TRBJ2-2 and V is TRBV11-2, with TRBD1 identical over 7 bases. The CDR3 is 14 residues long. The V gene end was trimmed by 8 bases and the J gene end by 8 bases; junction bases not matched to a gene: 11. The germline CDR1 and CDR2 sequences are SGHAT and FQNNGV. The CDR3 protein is CASPTGSARGELFF. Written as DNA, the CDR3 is TGTGCCAGCCCGACAGGGTCAGCTAGAGGGGAGCTGTTTTTT. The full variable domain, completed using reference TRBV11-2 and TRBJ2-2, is EAGVAQSPRYKIIEKRQSVAFWCNPISGHATLYWYQQILGQGPKLLIQFQNNGVVDDSQLPKDRFSAERLKGVDSTLKIQPAKLEDSAVYLCASPTGSARGELFFGEGSRLTVL.

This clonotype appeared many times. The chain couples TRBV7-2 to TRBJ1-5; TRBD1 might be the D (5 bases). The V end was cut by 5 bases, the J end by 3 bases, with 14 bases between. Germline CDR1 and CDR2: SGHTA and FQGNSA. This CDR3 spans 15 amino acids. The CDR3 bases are TGTGCCAGCAGCCCGGTGGGACGCTTCAATCAGCCCCAGCATTTT. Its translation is CASSPVGRFNQPQHF. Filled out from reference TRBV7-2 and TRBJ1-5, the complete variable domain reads GAGVSQSPSNKVTEKGKDVELRCDPISGHTALYWYRQSLGQGLEFLIYFQGNSAPDKSGLPSDRFSAERTGGSVSTLTIQRTQQEDSAVYLCASSPVGRFNQPQHFGDGTRLSIL.

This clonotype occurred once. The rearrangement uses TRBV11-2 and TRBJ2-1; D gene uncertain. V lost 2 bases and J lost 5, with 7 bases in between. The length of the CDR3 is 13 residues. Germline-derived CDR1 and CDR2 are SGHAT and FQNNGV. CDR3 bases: TGTGCCAGCAGCTTAAACAGACACAATGAGCAGTTCTTC. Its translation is CASSLNRHNEQFF.

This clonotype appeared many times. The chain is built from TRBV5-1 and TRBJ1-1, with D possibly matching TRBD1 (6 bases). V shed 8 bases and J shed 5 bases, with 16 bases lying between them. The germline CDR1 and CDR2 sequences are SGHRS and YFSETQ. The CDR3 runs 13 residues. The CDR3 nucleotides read TGCGCCAGTAAGAGGGGGGTTGGGACTGAAGCTTTCTTT. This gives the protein CASKRGVGTEAFF.

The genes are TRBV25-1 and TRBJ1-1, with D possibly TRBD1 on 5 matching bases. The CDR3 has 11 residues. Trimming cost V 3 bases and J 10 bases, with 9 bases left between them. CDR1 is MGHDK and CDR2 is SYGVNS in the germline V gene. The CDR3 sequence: CASSDSGRAFF. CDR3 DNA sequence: TGTGCCAGCAGTGATTCAGGGAGAGCTTTCTTT. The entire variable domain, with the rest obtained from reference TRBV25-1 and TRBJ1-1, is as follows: EADIYQTPRYLVIGTGKKITLECSQTMGHDKMYWYQQDPGMELHLIHYSYGVNSTEKGDLSSESTVSRIRTEHFPLTLESARPSHTSQYLCASSDSGRAFFGQGTRLTVV.

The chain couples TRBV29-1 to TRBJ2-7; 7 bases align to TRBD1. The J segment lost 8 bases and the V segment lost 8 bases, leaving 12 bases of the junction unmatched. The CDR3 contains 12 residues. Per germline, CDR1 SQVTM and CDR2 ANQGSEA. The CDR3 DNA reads TGCAGCCAAGAAGAGGGGGCTGCGAAGCAGTACTTC. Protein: CSQEEGAAKQYF.

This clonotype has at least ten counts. The CDR3 DNA reads TGTGCCAGCAGCCTACTAGCGGGAGATTTGGGGAAGCAGTACTTC. Translating gives CASSLLAGDLGKQYF. This chain connects TRBV7-2 to TRBJ2-7; 11 nucleotides match TRBD2. The V gene's germline CDR1 is SGHTA and CDR2 FQGNSA. The V and J ends lost 5 bases and 8 bases, in that order; junction bases with no gene match: 11. This CDR3 spans 15 amino acids.

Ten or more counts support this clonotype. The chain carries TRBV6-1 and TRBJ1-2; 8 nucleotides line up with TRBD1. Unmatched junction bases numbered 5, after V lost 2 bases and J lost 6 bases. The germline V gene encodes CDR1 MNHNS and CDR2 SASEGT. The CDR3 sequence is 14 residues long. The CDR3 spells CASSELQGVDGYTF. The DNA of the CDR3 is TGTGCCAGCAGTGAACTACAGGGGGTGGATGGCTACACCTTC.

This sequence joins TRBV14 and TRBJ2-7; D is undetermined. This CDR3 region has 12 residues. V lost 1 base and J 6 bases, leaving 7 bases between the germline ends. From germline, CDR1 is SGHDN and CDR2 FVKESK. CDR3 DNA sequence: TGTGCCAGCAGCCAAGGGAGCCCCGAGCAGTACTTC. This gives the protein CASSQGSPEQYF.

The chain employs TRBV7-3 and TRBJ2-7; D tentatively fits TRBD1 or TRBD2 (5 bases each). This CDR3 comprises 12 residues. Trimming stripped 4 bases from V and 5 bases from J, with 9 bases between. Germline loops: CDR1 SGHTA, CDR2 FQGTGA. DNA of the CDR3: TGTGCCAGCAGCTATGGGACCGACGAGCAGTACTTC. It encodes CASSYGTDEQYF.

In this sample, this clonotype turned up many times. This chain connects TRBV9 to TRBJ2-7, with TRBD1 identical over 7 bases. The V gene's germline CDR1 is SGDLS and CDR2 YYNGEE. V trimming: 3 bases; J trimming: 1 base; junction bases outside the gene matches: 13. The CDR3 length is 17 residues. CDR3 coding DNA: TGTGCCAGCAGCGCACCAGCCGGACAGGCGAATTCCTACGAGCAGTACTTC. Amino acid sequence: CASSAPAGQANSYEQYF.

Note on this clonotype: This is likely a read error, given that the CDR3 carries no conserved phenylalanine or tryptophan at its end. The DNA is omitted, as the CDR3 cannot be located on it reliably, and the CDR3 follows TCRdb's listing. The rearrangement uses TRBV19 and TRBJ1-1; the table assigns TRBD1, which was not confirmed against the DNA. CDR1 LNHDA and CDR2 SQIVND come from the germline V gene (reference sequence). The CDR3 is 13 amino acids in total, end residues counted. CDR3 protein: CASRTGVYTEALL.

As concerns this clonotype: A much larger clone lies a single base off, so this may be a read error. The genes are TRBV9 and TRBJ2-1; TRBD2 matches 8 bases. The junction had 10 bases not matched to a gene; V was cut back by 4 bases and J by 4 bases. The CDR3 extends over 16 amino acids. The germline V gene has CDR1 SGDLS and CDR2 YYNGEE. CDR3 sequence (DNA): TGTGCCAGCAGCATAGAAGGTAGCGGGATTTACAATGAGCAGTTCTTC. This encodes CASSIEGSGIYNEQFF.

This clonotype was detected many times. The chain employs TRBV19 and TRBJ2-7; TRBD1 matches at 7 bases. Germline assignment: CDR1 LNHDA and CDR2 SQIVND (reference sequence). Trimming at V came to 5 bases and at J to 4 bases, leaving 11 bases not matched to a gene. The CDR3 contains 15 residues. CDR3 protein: CASSWGSGQLYEQYF. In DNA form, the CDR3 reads TGTGCCAGTAGTTGGGGTTCGGGACAGCTTTACGAGCAGTACTTC.

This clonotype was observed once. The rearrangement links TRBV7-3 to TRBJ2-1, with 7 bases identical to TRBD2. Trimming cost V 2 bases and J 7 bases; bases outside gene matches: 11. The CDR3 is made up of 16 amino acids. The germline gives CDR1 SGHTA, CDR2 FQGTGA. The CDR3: CASSLVTALGGNEQFF. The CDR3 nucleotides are TGTGCCAGCAGCTTAGTTACAGCGTTGGGGGGGAATGAGCAGTTCTTC. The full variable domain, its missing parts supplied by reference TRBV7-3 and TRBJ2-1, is GAGVSQTPSNKVTEKGKYVELRCDPISGHTALYWYRQSLGQGPEFLIYFQGTGAADDSGLPNDRFFAVRPEGSVSTLKIQRTERGDSAVYLCASSLVTALGGNEQFFGPGTRLTVL.

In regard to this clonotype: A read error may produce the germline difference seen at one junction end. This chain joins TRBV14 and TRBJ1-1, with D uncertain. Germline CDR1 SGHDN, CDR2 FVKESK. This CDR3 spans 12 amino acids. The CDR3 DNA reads TGTGCCTGCAGTTCAGGAGGGATCGAAGCTTTCTTT. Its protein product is CACSSGGIEAFF.

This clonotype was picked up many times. The CDR3, as DNA: TGTGCCAGCAGCTTAAGCCCGCCAGGGGACGAAAAACTGTTTTTT. This translates into CASSLSPPGDEKLFF. The chain couples TRBV7-9 to TRBJ1-4; D is possibly TRBD1 (6 bases). The CDR3 is made up of 15 amino acids. V was pared by 2 bases and J by 8 bases, with 15 bases between. From germline, CDR1 is SEHNR and CDR2 FQNEAQ (reference sequence).

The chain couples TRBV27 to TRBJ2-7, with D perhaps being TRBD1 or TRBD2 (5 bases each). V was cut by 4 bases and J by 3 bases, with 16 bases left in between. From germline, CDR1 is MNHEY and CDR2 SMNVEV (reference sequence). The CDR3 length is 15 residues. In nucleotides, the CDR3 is TGTGCCAGCAGTTATCGGCGAGGGGATCTCTACGAGCAGTACTTC. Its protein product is CASSYRRGDLYEQYF.

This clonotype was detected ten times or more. CDR3 loop: CAWSVRQNEQFF. CDR3 DNA: TGTGCCTGGAGTGTACGGCAGAATGAGCAGTTCTTC. This chain connects TRBV30 to TRBJ2-1; D unclear. The germline V and J ends were trimmed by 0 bases and 7 bases, with 7 bases remaining between them. Germline-derived CDR1 and CDR2 are GTSNPN and SVGIG (reference sequence). The CDR3 is made up of 12 amino acids. The whole variable domain, remainder taken from reference TRBV30 and TRBJ2-1, is SQTIHQWPATLVQPVGSPLSLECTVEGTSNPNLYWYRQAAGRGLQLLFYSVGIGQISSEVPQNLSASRPQDRQFILSSKKLLLSDSGFYLCAWSVRQNEQFFGPGTRLTVL.

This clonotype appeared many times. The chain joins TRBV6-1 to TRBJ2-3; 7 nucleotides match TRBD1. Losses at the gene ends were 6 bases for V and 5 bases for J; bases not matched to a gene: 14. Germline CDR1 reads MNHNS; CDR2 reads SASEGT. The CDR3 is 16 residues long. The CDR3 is CASSRTAGGPKDTQYF. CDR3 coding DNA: TGTGCCAGCAGCCGGACGGCAGGGGGTCCCAAAGATACGCAGTATTTT.

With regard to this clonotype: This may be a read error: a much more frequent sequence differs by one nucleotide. The CDR3 nucleotides are TGTGCCAGCAGCCAAGATTCGACAGACACCGGGGAGCTGCTTTTT. Translation: CASSQDSTDTGELLF. The chain has TRBV3-1 and TRBJ2-2; D is possibly TRBD1 or TRBD2 (5 bases each). The V gene's germline CDR1 is LGHDT and CDR2 YNNKEL (reference sequence). The CDR3 runs to 15 residues.

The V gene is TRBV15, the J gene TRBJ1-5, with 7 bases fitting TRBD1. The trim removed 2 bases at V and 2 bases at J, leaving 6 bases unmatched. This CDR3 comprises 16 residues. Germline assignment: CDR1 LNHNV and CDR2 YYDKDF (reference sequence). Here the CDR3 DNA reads TGTGCCACCAGCAGACGGGACAGAACACGCAATCAGCCCCAGCATTTT. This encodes CATSRRDRTRNQPQHF.

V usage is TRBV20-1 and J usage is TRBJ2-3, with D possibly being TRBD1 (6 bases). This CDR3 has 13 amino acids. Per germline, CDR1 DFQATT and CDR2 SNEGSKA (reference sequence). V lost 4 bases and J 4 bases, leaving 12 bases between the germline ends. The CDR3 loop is CSATRTVADTQYF. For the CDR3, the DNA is TGCAGTGCTACTAGGACAGTGGCAGATACGCAGTATTTT.